This T cell receptor beta chain comes out of a study of blood T cell repertoires in COVID-19. Seattle patient enrollment occurred during active infection, with longitudinal follow-up thereafter. Repertoires were generated with immunoSEQ multiplex PCR, while TCRdb's copy carries only in-frame clones and drops some. This sample has 430,000 or so clones, with about 90% found just once. V dropped 0 bases and J dropped 4; count of bases not matched to a gene: 0. The CDR3 is 14 amino acids. Looked up from germline, CDR1 is SGDLS and CDR2 is YYNGEE. Sequencing used peripheral blood. The clonotype originates from a young man with COVID-19, enrolled during active disease. The chain uses TRBV9 and TRBJ2-3, with 9 bases identical to TRBD2. CDR3 nucleotide sequence: TGTGCCAGCAGCGTAGGGACTAGCGCAGATACGCAGTATTTT. Translating gives CASSVGTSADTQYF.